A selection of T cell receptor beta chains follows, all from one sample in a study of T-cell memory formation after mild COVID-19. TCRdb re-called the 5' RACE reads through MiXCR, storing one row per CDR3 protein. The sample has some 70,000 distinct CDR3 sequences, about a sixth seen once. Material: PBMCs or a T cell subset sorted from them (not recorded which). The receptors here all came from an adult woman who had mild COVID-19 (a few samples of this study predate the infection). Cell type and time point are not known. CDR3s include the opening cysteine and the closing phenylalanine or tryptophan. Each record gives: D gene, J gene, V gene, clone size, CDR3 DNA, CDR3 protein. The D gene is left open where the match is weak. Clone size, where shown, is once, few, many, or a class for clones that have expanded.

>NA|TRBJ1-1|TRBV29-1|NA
TGCAGCGTTGGGCCGGGGTGGACTGAAGCTTTCTTT
CSVGPGWTEAFF
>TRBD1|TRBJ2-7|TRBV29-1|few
TGCAGCGTTGAAGATCGAGAAGGGGGCTATGAGCAGTACTTC
CSVEDREGGYEQYF
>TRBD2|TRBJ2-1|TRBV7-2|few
TGTGCCAGCAGCTTTGGTGGCGGGGGGTACAATGAGCAGTTCTTC
CASSFGGGGYNEQFF
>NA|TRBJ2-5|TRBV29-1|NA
TGCAGCGTCCCCTTGGGAACCGAGACCCAGTACTTC
CSVPLGTETQYF
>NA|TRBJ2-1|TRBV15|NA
TGTGCCACCAGCAGAGTCGGTGACAATGAGCAGTTCTTC
CATSRVGDNEQFF
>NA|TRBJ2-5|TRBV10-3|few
TGTGCCATCTTGGCAGGGGGGCAAGAGACCCAGTACTTC
CAILAGGQETQYF
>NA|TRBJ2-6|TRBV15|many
TGTGCCACCAGCAGAGAGGGTATGGGCTCTGGGGCCAACGTCCTGACTTTC
CATSREGMGSGANVLTF
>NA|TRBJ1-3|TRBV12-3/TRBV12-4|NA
TGTGCCAGCAGTCCGGACGGTTCCTCTGGAAACACCATATATTTT
CASSPDGSSGNTIYF
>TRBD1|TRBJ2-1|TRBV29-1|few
TGCAGCGTTGTATCAGCAGGGGGTGATGAGCAGTTCTTC
CSVVSAGGDEQFF
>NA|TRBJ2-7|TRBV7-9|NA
TGTGCCAGCAGCGGTCCAGGGTATCACGAGCAGTACTTC
CASSGPGYHEQYF
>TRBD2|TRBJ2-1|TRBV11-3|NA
TGTGCCACCACCGACAGCGGGGCCAGCTCCTACAATGAGCAGTTCTTC
CATTDSGASSYNEQFF
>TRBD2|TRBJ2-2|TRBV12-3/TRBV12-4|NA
TGTGCCAGCAGTTTTCTGGTTATGATGGTAGCGGGGCTAACCACCGGGGAGCTGTTTTTT
CASSFLVMMVAGLTTGELFF
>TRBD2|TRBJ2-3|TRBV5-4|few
TGTGCCAGCAGCTCCTATAGCGGGAGTACAGATACGCAGTATTTT
CASSSYSGSTDTQYF
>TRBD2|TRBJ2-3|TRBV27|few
TGTGCCAGCAGTTTAAGTCTAGCGGATGGCACAGATACGCAGTATTTT
CASSLSLADGTDTQYF
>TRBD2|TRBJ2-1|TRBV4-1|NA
TGCGCCAGCAGCCCTAGCGGGGGGTTTGGTGAGCAGTTCTTC
CASSPSGGFGEQFF
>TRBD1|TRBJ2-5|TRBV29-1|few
TGCAGCGTTGAGTGGGACAGCCAAGAGACCCAGTACTTC
CSVEWDSQETQYF
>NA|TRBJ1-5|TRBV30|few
TGTGCCTGGGGAGAAGGGGAGGAACAGCCCCAGCATTTT
CAWGEGEEQPQHF
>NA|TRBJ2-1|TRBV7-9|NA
TGTGCCAGCAGTACCCGGGCCACCGTCTCCTACAATGAGCAGTTCTTC
CASSTRATVSYNEQFF
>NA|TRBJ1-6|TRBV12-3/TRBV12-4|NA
TGTGCCAGCAGTCCTCCGGTAGGGGGTTCACCCCTCCACTTT
CASSPPVGGSPLHF
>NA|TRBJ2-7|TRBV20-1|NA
TGCAGTGCTAGAGATAGGAGTACGGGAACGGGCTACGAGCAGTACTTC
CSARDRSTGTGYEQYF
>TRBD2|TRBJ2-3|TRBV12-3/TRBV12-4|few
TGTGCCAGCAGTCCTGGACTAGCGGAGTTCGGGGATACGCAGTATTTT
CASSPGLAEFGDTQYF
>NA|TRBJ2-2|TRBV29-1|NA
TGCAGCGTTGATCTGGAGGGCCAGGGCACCGGGGAGCTGTTTTTT
CSVDLEGQGTGELFF
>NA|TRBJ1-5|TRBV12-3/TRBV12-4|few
TGTGCCAGCAGTCTTCAGGGTATTAACAATCAGCCCCAGCATTTT
CASSLQGINNQPQHF
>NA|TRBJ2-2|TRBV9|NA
TGTGCCAGCAGCGTAGTTTGTCGGAAGAACACCGGGGAGCTGTTTTTT
CASSVVCRKNTGELFF
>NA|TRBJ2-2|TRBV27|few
TGTGCCAGCAGCCTTGCACAGGGTAACACCGGGGAGCTGTTTTTT
CASSLAQGNTGELFF
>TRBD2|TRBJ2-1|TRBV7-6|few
TGTGCCAGCAGCCGCGAGGGTTTTGGAGGGGTCGCGGGAGACAACAATGAGCAGTTCTTC
CASSREGFGGVAGDNNEQFF
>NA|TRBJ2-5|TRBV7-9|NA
TGTGCCAGCAGCTGGGGGGAAGCCCAAGAGACCCAGTACTTC
CASSWGEAQETQYF
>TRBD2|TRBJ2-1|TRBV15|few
TGTGCCACCAGCAGGGGGACGGCTAGCGGGAGGGGCAATGAGCAGTTCTTC
CATSRGTASGRGNEQFF
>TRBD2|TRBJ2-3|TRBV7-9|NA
TGTGCCAGCAGCTTAGGGACTAGCGGGGATACGCAGTATTTT
CASSLGTSGDTQYF
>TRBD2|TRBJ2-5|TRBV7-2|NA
TGTGCCAGCAGCTTAGGGTTAGCGGGAGAATGGAAGACCCAGTACTTC
CASSLGLAGEWKTQYF
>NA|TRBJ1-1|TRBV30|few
TGTGCCTGGAGTCCAGGGTTTGGGAACACTGAAGCTTTCTTT
CAWSPGFGNTEAFF
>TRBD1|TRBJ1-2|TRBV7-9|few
TGTGCCAGCAGCTCGGGACAGGGAGGCTACACCTTC
CASSSGQGGYTF
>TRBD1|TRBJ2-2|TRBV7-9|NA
TGTGCCAGCAGCTCGGACAGGGCTCGGGTCGGGGAGCTGTTTTTT
CASSSDRARVGELFF
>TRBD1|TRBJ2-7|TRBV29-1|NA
TGCAGCGCAGGGACAGGGACCTACGAGCAGTACTTC
CSAGTGTYEQYF
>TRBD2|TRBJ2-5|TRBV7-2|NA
TGTGCCAGCAGCTTAAGCGGGGGGCCCGGGGAGACCCAGTACTTC
CASSLSGGPGETQYF
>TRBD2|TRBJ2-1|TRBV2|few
TGTGCCAGCAGTGAACGGCTAGCGGGAGCTAATGAGCAGTTCTTC
CASSERLAGANEQFF
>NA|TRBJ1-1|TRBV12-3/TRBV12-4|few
TGTGCCAGCAGTTTGGTCGGGTCAAACACTGAAGCTTTCTTT
CASSLVGSNTEAFF
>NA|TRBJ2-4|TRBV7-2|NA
TGTGCCAGCAGCTTAGATTTAGGAGGGGCCAAAAACATTCAGTACTTC
CASSLDLGGAKNIQYF
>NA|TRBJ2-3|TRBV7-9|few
TGTGCCAGCAGCTCTGGGGCGTTCCCCGATACGCAGTATTTT
CASSSGAFPDTQYF
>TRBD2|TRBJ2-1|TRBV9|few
TGTGCCAGCAGCGCTCTAGCGGGAGGGGGCTACAATGAGCAGTTCTTC
CASSALAGGGYNEQFF
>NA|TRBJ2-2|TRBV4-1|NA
TGCGCCAGCAGCCAAGAGGAGCTACTCACCGGGGAGCTGTTTTTT
CASSQEELLTGELFF
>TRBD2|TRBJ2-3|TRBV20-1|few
TGCAGTGCGTCTCTAGCGGAATCTAGCACAGATACGCAGTATTTT
CSASLAESSTDTQYF
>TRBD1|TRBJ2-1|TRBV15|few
TGTGCCACCAGCAGAGATCGTACAGGGGTATCCTACAATGAGCAGTTCTTC
CATSRDRTGVSYNEQFF
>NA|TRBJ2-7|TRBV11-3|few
TGTGCCAGCAGCCCACCCTTTTCAAGCTCCTACGAGCAGTACTTC
CASSPPFSSSYEQYF
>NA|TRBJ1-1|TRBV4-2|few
TGTGCCAGCAGCCAAGGTCGTGCGGGGACTGAAGCTTTCTTT
CASSQGRAGTEAFF
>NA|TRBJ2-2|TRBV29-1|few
TGCAGCGTTCACACCCCGAACACCGGGGAGCTGTTTTTT
CSVHTPNTGELFF
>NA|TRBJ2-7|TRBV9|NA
TGTGCCAGCAGCGTTAATGGGGCCAGCTACGAGCAGTACTTC
CASSVNGASYEQYF
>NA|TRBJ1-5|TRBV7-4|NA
TGTGCCAGCAGCTTAGTAGTCAGGGAGAGCAATCAGCCCCAGCATTTT
CASSLVVRESNQPQHF
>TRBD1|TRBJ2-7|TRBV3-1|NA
TGTGCCAGCAGCCAAACCCTGGGACAGGGACTACGTGAGCAGTACTTC
CASSQTLGQGLREQYF
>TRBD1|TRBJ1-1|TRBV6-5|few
TGTGCCAGCAGTTTCGTGCCTTTTTACGACAGGGGGCCTGGGGGATTGAACACTGAAGCTTTCTTT
CASSFVPFYDRGPGGLNTEAFF
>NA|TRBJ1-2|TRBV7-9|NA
TGTGCCAGCAGCCCCGACAGCCTTAACTATGGCTACACCTTC
CASSPDSLNYGYTF
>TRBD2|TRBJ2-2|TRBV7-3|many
TGTGCCAGCAGCCTGCCCCGGGAGGACTACACCGGGGAGCTGTTTTTT
CASSLPREDYTGELFF
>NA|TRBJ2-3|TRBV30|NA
TGTGCCTGGAGTGTACTAATTCGGACACTCAAGGATGCAGATACGCAGTATTTT
CAWSVLIRTLKDADTQYF
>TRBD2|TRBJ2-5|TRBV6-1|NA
TGTGCCAGCAGTGATAAGACTAGCGGGAGTTTTGAGACCCAGTACTTC
CASSDKTSGSFETQYF
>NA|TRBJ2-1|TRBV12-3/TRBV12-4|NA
TGTGCCAGCCCATTCCAAGGCGGGCACTATGCCTACAATGAGCAGTTCTTC
CASPFQGGHYAYNEQFF
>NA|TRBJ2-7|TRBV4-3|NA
TGCGCCAGCAGCGCGGGACTGCGCTACGAGCAGTACTTC
CASSAGLRYEQYF
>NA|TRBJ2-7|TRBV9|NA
TGTGCCAGCACCTCGGGGTTAGCGGGTCCTCCAGGGGACGAGCAGTACTTC
CASTSGLAGPPGDEQYF
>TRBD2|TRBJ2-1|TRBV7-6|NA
TGTGCCAGCAGCTTTAGCGGGGGGGACTTCGATGAGCAGTTCTTC
CASSFSGGDFDEQFF
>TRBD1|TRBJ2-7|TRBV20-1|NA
TGCAGTGCTTGGGACAGGGGGTCCATCGAGCAGTACTTC
CSAWDRGSIEQYF
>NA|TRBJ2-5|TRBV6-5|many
TGTGCCAGCAGCCCCCTTGTGCTTATTAGCGGAAGGGTGGAGACCCAGTACTTC
CASSPLVLISGRVETQYF